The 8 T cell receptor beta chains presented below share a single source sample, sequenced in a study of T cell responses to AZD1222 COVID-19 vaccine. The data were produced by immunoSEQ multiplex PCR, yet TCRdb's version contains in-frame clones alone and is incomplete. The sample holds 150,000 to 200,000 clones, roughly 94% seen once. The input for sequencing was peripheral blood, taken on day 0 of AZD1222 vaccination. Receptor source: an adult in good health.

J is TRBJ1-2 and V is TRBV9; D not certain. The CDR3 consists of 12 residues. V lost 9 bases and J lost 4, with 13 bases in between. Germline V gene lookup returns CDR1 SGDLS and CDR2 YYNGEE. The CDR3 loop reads CATGTRGYGYTF. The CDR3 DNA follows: TGTGCCACCGGAACGAGAGGCTATGGCTACACCTTC. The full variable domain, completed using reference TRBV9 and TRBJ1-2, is DSGVTQTPKHLITATGQRVTLRCSPRSGDLSVYWYQQSLDQGLQFLIQYYNGEERAKGNILERFSAQQFPDLHSELNLSSLELGDSALYFCATGTRGYGYTFGSGTRLTVV.

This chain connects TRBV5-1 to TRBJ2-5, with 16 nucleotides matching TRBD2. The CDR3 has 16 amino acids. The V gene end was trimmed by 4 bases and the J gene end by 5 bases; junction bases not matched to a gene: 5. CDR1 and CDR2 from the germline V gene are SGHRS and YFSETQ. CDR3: CASSGTSGRAWETQYF. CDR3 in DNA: TGCGCCAGCAGCGGGACTAGCGGGAGGGCCTGGGAGACCCAGTACTTC. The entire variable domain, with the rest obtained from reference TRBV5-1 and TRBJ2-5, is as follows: KAGVTQTPRYLIKTRGQQVTLSCSPISGHRSVSWYQQTPGQGLQFLFEYFSETQRNKGNFPGRFSGRQFSNSRSEMNVSTLELGDSALYLCASSGTSGRAWETQYFGPGTRLLVL.

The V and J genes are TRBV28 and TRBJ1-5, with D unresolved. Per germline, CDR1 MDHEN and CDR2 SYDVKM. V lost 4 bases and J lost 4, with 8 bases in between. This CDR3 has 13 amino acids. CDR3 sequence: CASSSDGNQPQHF. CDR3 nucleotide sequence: TGTGCCAGCAGTTCCGACGGGAATCAGCCCCAGCATTTT.

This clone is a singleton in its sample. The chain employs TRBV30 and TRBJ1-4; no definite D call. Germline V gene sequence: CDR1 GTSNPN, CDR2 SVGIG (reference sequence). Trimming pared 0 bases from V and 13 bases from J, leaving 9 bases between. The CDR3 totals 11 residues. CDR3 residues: CAWSVKVRLFF. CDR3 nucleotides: TGTGCCTGGAGTGTAAAGGTCCGACTGTTTTTT. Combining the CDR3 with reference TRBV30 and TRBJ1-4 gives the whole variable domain SQTIHQWPATLVQPVGSPLSLECTVEGTSNPNLYWYRQAAGRGLQLLFYSVGIGQISSEVPQNLSASRPQDRQFILSSKKLLLSDSGFYLCAWSVKVRLFFGSGTQLSVL.

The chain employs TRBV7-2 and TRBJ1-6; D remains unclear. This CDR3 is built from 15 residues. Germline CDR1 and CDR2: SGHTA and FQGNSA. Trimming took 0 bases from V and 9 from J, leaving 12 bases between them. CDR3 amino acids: CASSLAPGKGSPLHF. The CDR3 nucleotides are TGTGCCAGCAGCTTAGCGCCGGGGAAGGGTTCACCCCTCCACTTT.

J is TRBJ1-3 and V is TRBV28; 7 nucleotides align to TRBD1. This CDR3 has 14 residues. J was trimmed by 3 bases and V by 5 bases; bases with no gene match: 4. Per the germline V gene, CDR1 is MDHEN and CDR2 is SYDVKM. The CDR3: CASSVTGVGNTIYF. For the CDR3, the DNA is TGTGCCAGCAGTGTAACAGGGGTTGGAAACACCATATATTTT.

The CDR3 DNA reads as TGTGCCAGCAGCTCAACCGGGACAGGGGACACTGAAGCTTTCTTT. Protein sequence: CASSSTGTGDTEAFF. The rearrangement joins TRBV13 to TRBJ1-1; TRBD1 aligns across 10 bases. V shed 4 bases, J shed 3 bases, and the junction held 5 bases outside the gene matches. This CDR3 region has 15 residues. Germline CDR1 and CDR2: PRHDT and FYEKMQ (reference sequence).

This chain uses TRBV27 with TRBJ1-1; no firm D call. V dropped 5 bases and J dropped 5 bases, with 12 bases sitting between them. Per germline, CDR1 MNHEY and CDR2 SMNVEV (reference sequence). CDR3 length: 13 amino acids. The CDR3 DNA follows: TGTGCCAGCAGTCATGGACTTCGGACTGAAGCTTTCTTT. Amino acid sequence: CASSHGLRTEAFF.